This T cell receptor beta chain originates from a study of T-cell reconstitution after alpha-beta-depleted transplantation in children. Findings of the study overall: Reportedly, alpha-beta T cells present about two months post-transplant originated from several hundred expanded clones of graft origin.

CDR3 length: 18 amino acids. The germline V gene has CDR1 SGDLS and CDR2 YYNGEE. V lost 0 bases to trimming and J lost 7 bases; unmatched junction nucleotides: 13. TCRbeta library construction was performed incorporating unique molecular identifiers. TCRdb fed the PCR reads into MiXCR, producing one record per CDR3 protein. The table records fewer than 550,000 distinct CDR3 sequences, around 15% of them present only once. A word on this clonotype: Antigen specificity is unknown.

The chain is built from TRBV9 and TRBJ2-1, with 10 bases fitting TRBD2. This clonotype was obtained from a boy in the first two years of life who had a stem cell transplant for Wiskott-Aldrich syndrome, so the T cells may come from the graft donor. The sample was PBMCs, mostly from graft donor cells, taken 360 days after TCRalphabeta/CD19-depleted stem cell transplant. The CDR3 sequence: CASSVGRPSGSTLNEQFF. The CDR3 DNA sequence: TGTGCCAGCAGCGTAGGGAGGCCTAGCGGGAGCACCCTAAATGAGCAGTTCTTC. Full variable domain (remainder filled in from reference TRBV9 and TRBJ2-1): DSGVTQTPKHLITATGQRVTLRCSPRSGDLSVYWYQQSLDQGLQFLIQYYNGEERAKGNILERFSAQQFPDLHSELNLSSLELGDSALYFCASSVGRPSGSTLNEQFFGPGTRLTVL.